This T cell receptor (beta chain) stems from a study of blood T cell repertoires in COVID-19. Study-level information: Some COVID-19 samples were acute and others convalescent; all came from the United States, Italy and Spain. PBMCs, B-cell-depleted T cells, or T cells provided the cDNA or gDNA that made up the material.

Original processing methods: Quantification of nucleated cells was approximated via reference gene primer amplification. TCRdb keeps only in-frame clones here, not all; method: immunoSEQ multiplex PCR. D and trimming were read from the DNA, whereas the V and J calls and clone size are those reported in that table. This sample has some 96,000 clones; 90% occur once, and the top ten carry less than 2%. V shed 4 bases and J 5 bases; nucleotides not matched to a gene: 8. Germline V gene data show CDR1 as SGHVS and CDR2 as FNYEAQ. The CDR3 is made up of 15 amino acids. The chain employs TRBV7-6 and TRBJ1-1, with 9 positions matching TRBD1. The sequence was obtained from a man aged 55 to 70 with acute or convalescent COVID-19. The specimen was peripheral blood. This CDR3 reads CASSSGQGYATEAFF. The DNA of the CDR3 is TGTGCCAGCAGCTCAGGACAGGGGTATGCGACTGAAGCTTTCTTT.